These 14 T cell receptor beta chains were sequenced from one sample in a study of cytomegalovirus exposure and HLA in healthy donors. 13 Jbeta primers and 60 Vbeta primers were used for the PCR. Here immunoSEQ multiplex PCR was the method, and the copy in TCRdb shows in-frame clones only, minus some. The sample records some 100,000 clones, 70% to 80% being singletons. Sample: PBMCs. These TCRs come from a human donor in good health.

This clone has a handful of counts. The chain recombines TRBV5-1 with TRBJ1-1, with a tentative D call TRBD1 (5 bases). Between the trimmed V and J ends, which lost 7 bases and 7 bases, there was a span of 14 bases. The CDR3 extends over 12 amino acids. Germline assignment: CDR1 SGHRS and CDR2 YFSETQ. The CDR3 DNA reads TGCGCCAGCTGGGCTGGGGCCGGTGAAGCTTTCTTT. Its protein is CASWAGAGEAFF. Together with reference TRBV5-1 and TRBJ1-1, the CDR3 gives the full variable domain: KAGVTQTPRYLIKTRGQQVTLSCSPISGHRSVSWYQQTPGQGLQFLFEYFSETQRNKGNFPGRFSGRQFSNSRSEMNVSTLELGDSALYLCASWAGAGEAFFGQGTRLTVV.

The rearrangement links TRBV29-1 to TRBJ2-2; the D gene is possibly TRBD2 (6 bases). Trimming cost V 4 bases and J 2 bases, with 11 bases left between them. CDR1 SQVTM and CDR2 ANQGSEA come from the germline V gene. This CDR3 has 14 residues. This CDR3 is CSVAYGTNTGELFF. The CDR3 DNA is TGCAGCGTTGCTTACGGGACTAACACCGGGGAGCTGTTTTTT.

Comments on this clone: The same CDR3 can be traced to other DNA sequences in this sample. J is TRBJ2-3 and V is TRBV6-6; D might be TRBD1 (6 bases). The CDR3 totals 14 residues. V was pared by 2 bases and J by 2 bases, with 8 bases between. The germline CDR1 and CDR2 sequences are MNHNY and SVGAGI (reference sequence). The CDR3 bases are TGTGCCAGCAGTTACGACAGGAACACAGATACGCAGTATTTT. It codes for CASSYDRNTDTQYF.

The V call is TRBV28, the J call TRBJ1-2, with D possibly being TRBD1 (6 bases). This CDR3 region has 10 residues. CDR1 MDHEN and CDR2 SYDVKM come from the germline V gene. Trimming left V 7 bases short and J 7 bases short, with 7 bases between. Here the CDR3 DNA reads TGTGCCAGCACAGGGGCTGGCTACACCTTC. Its translation is CASTGAGYTF.

J is TRBJ1-5 and V is TRBV2; no firm D call. The CDR3 covers 15 residues. The V gene's germline CDR1 is SNHLY and CDR2 FYNNEI. V was pared by 1 base and J by 0 bases, with 7 bases between. The CDR3: CASSEGANSNQPQHF. The CDR3 nucleotides are TGTGCCAGCAGTGAAGGAGCGAATAGCAATCAGCCCCAGCATTTT.

The chain employs TRBV5-6 and TRBJ2-3; tentatively, D is TRBD2 (6 bases). CDR3 size: 17 residues. V was trimmed by 2 bases and J by 1 base, leaving 17 bases between them. Germline values: CDR1 SGHDT, CDR2 YYEEEE. CDR3: CASSLNFGGVGTDTQYF. CDR3 in DNA: TGTGCCAGCAGCTTAAACTTCGGGGGAGTGGGCACAGATACGCAGTATTTT.

V gene TRBV2 combines with J gene TRBJ2-3; D is undetermined. The CDR3 covers 14 residues. The ends were cut back, 8 bases at V and 5 bases at J, with 17 bases in the middle. Looked up from germline, CDR1 is SNHLY and CDR2 is FYNNEI. This CDR3 is CASLHDSWQDTQYF. The CDR3 DNA sequence: TGTGCCAGCCTTCATGACTCCTGGCAAGATACGCAGTATTTT. Filled out from reference TRBV2 and TRBJ2-3, the complete variable domain reads EPEVTQTPSHQVTQMGQEVILRCVPISNHLYFYWYRQILGQKVEFLVSFYNNEISEKSEIFDDQFSVERPDGSNFTLKIRSTKLEDSAMYFCASLHDSWQDTQYFGPGTRLTVL.

The chain carries TRBV27 and TRBJ1-2; maybe TRBD1 (5 bases). The CDR3 runs 13 residues. V lost 5 bases and J lost 7, with 14 bases in between. Germline V gene sequence: CDR1 MNHEY, CDR2 SMNVEV (reference sequence). The CDR3 coding sequence is TGTGCCAGCAGTGACACCAGGGCGGCTGGCTACACCTTC. This translates into CASSDTRAAGYTF.

The rearrangement links TRBV6-6 to TRBJ1-1; TRBD1 agrees at 10 bases. Germline trimming cut 5 bases from V and 4 bases from J; bases unmatched to any gene: 4. The CDR3 extends over 14 amino acids. Germline-derived CDR1 and CDR2 are MNHNY and SVGAGI (reference sequence). CDR3 coding DNA: TGTGCCAGCAGTCCGTGGACAGGGGGCACTGAAGCTTTCTTT. This codes for CASSPWTGGTEAFF.

The CDR3 loop is CASSLAGGHQPQHF. DNA of the CDR3: TGTGCCAGCAGTTTGGCAGGGGGACATCAGCCCCAGCATTTT. The chain carries TRBV28 and TRBJ1-5, with 7 bases that match TRBD1. The trim removed 3 bases at V and 5 bases at J, leaving 4 bases unmatched. This CDR3 is built from 14 residues. Germline CDR1 reads MDHEN; CDR2 reads SYDVKM. The whole variable domain, remainder taken from reference TRBV28 and TRBJ1-5, is DVKVTQSSRYLVKRTGEKVFLECVQDMDHENMFWYRQDPGLGLRLIYFSYDVKMKEKGDIPEGYSVSREKKERFSLILESASTNQTSMYLCASSLAGGHQPQHFGDGTRLSIL.

The gene calls are TRBV6-6 and TRBJ2-7, with 8 bases lining up with TRBD1. The CDR3 runs 12 residues. V lost 6 bases, J lost 6 bases, and 4 bases stayed unmatched. Germline V gene data show CDR1 as MNHNY and CDR2 as SVGAGI (reference sequence). The CDR3 sequence is CASRADRGEQYF. CDR3 in DNA: TGTGCCAGCAGAGCCGACAGGGGCGAGCAGTACTTC.

This clone was seen a few times. V and J are TRBV19 and TRBJ1-2, with 9 bases identical to TRBD1. The CDR3 loop spans 15 amino acids. J lost 5 bases, V lost 5 bases, and 9 bases had no gene match. Germline V gene data show CDR1 as LNHDA and CDR2 as SQIVND (reference sequence). CDR3 residues: CASSPQQGARYGYTF. For the CDR3, the DNA is TGTGCCAGTAGTCCCCAACAGGGGGCGCGGTATGGCTACACCTTC.

This chain links TRBV28 with TRBJ2-3; D may be TRBD1 (5 bases). In germline, CDR1 is MDHEN, CDR2 SYDVKM. The V end lost 3 bases, the J end lost 0 bases, and 16 bases lay between the germline ends. This CDR3 comprises 17 residues. The CDR3 loop reads CASSFNSGRVSTDTQYF. The CDR3 bases are TGTGCCAGCAGTTTTAATTCCGGCAGGGTCAGCACAGATACGCAGTATTTT.

V usage is TRBV18 and J usage is TRBJ2-1; 9 nucleotides agree with TRBD1. CDR3 length equals 14 residues. The trim removed 3 bases at V and 8 bases at J, leaving 5 bases unmatched. Per germline, CDR1 KGHSH and CDR2 LQKENI. The CDR3 coding sequence is TGTGCCAGCTCACCCTTACAGGGGGCCTATGAGCAGTTCTTC. This sequence encodes CASSPLQGAYEQFF.